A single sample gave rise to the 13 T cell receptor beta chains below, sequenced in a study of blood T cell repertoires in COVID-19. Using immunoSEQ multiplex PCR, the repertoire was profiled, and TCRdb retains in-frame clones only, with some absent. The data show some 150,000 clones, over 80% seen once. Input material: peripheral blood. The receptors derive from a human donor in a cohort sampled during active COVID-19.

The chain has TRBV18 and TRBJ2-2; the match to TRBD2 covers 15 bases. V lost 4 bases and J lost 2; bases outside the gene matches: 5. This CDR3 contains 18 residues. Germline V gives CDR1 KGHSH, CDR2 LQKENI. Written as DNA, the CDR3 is TGTGCCAGCTCACGTACGGGACTAGCGGGAGGTAACACCGGGGAGCTGTTTTTT. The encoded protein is CASSRTGLAGGNTGELFF.

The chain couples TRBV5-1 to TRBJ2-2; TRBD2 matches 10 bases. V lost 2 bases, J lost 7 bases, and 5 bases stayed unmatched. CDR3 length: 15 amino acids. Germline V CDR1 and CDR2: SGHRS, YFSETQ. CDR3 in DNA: TGCGCCAGCAGCTTCCTAGCGGGAGCGGACGGGGAGCTGTTTTTT. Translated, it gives CASSFLAGADGELFF.

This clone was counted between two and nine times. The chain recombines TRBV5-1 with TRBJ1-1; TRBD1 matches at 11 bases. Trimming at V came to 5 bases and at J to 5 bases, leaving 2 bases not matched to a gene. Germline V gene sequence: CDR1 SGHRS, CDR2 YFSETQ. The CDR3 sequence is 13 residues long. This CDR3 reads CASRGTGGTEAFF. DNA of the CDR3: TGCGCCAGCAGGGGGACAGGGGGAACTGAAGCTTTCTTT.

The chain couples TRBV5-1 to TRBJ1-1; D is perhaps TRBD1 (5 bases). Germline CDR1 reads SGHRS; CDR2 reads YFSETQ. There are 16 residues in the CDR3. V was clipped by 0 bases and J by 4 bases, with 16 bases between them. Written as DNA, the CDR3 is TGCGCCAGCAGCTTGGAGGGGAACCGGGGGGGCACTGAAGCTTTCTTT. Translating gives CASSLEGNRGGTEAFF. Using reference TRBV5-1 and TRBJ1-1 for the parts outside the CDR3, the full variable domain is KAGVTQTPRYLIKTRGQQVTLSCSPISGHRSVSWYQQTPGQGLQFLFEYFSETQRNKGNFPGRFSGRQFSNSRSEMNVSTLELGDSALYLCASSLEGNRGGTEAFFGQGTRLTVV.

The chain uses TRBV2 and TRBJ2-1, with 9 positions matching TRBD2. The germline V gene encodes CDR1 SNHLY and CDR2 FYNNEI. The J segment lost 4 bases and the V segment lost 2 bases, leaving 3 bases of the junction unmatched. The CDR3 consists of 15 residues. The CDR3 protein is CASSEILAGYNEQFF. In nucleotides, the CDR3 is TGTGCCAGCAGTGAAATACTAGCGGGTTACAATGAGCAGTTCTTC. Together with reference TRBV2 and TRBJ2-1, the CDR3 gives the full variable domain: EPEVTQTPSHQVTQMGQEVILRCVPISNHLYFYWYRQILGQKVEFLVSFYNNEISEKSEIFDDQFSVERPDGSNFTLKIRSTKLEDSAMYFCASSEILAGYNEQFFGPGTRLTVL.

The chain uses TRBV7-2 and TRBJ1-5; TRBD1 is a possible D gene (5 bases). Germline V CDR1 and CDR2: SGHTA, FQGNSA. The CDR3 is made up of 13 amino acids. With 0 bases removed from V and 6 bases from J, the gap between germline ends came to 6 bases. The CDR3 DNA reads TGTGCCAGCAGCTTAGCCAGGGCTCAGCCCCAGCATTTT. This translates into CASSLARAQPQHF. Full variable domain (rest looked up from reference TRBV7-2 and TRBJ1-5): GAGVSQSPSNKVTEKGKDVELRCDPISGHTALYWYRQSLGQGLEFLIYFQGNSAPDKSGLPSDRFSAERTGGSVSTLTIQRTQQEDSAVYLCASSLARAQPQHFGDGTRLSIL.

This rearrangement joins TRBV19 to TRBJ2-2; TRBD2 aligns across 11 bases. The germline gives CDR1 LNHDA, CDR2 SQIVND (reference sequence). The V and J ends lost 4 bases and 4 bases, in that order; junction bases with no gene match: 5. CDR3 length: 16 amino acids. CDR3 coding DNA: TGTGCCAGTAGTAACCTAGCGGGAGGCCCCACCGGGGAGCTGTTTTTT. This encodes CASSNLAGGPTGELFF.

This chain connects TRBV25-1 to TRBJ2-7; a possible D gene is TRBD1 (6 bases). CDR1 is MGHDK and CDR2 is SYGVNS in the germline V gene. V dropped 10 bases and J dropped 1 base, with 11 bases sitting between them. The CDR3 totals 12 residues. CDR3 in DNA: TGTGCCATAACGGGACAATCCTACGAGCAGTACTTC. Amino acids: CAITGQSYEQYF.

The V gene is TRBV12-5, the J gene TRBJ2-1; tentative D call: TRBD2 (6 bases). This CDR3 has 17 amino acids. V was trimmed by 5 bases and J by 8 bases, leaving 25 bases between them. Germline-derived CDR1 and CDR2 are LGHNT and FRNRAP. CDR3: CASGPGTFSQYSYEQFF. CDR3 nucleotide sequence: TGTGCTAGTGGTCCCGGGACTTTTAGCCAATATTCGTATGAGCAGTTCTTC.

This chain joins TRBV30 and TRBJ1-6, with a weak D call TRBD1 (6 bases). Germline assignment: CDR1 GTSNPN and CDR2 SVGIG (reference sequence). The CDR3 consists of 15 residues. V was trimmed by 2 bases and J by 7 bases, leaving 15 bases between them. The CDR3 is CAWSQQATGNSPLHF. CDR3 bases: TGTGCCTGGAGTCAGCAGGCAACAGGGAATTCACCCCTCCACTTT.

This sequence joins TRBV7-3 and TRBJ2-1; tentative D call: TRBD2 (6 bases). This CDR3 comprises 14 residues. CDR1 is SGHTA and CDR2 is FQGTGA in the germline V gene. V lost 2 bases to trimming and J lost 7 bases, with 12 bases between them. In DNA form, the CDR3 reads TGTGCCAGCAGCTTAGGAGGGACGACTAATGAGCAGTTCTTC. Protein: CASSLGGTTNEQFF.

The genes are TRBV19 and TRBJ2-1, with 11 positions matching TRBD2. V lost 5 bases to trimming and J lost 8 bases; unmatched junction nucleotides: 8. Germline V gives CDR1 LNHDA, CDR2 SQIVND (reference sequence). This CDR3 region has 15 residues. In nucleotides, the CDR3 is TGTGCCAGTAGTCTAATAGCGGGAGGGCGACATGAGCAGTTCTTC. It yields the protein CASSLIAGGRHEQFF. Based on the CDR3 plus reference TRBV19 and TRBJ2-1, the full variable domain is DGGITQSPKYLFRKEGQNVTLSCEQNLNHDAMYWYRQDPGQGLRLIYYSQIVNDFQKGDIAEGYSVSREKKESFPLTVTSAQKNPTAFYLCASSLIAGGRHEQFFGPGTRLTVL.

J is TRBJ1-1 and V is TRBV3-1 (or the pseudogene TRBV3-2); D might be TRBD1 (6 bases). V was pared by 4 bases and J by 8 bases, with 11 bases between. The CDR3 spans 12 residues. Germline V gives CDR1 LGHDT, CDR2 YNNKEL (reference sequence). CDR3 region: CASSLWTEEAFF. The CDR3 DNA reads TGTGCCAGCAGCCTTTGGACAGAAGAAGCTTTCTTT.